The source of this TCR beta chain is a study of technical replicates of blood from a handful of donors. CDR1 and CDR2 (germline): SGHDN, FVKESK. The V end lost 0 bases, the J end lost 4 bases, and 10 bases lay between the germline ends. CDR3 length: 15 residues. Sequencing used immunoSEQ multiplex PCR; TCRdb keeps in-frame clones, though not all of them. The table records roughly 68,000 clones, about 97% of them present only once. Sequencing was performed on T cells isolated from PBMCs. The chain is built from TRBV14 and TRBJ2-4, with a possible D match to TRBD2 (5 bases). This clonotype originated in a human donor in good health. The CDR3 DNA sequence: TGTGCCAGCAGCCAAGATGGAGGCAGGAAAAACATTCAGTACTTC. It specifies CASSQDGGRKNIQYF.